A single TCR beta chain is shown here with its context. Its antigen has not been determined. Per-nucleotide qualities are absent, and no much larger clonotype sits a single base away. The protocol used for the library was the immunoSEQ multiplex PCR assay. The table was pulled from immuneACCESS by TCRdb, which kept in-frame rearrangements only. Such tables lose some clones; where checked, under half of the loss comes from unresolved V genes, and the rest has no known cause. Present in this sample are 150,000 to 200,000 clones, 85% to 90% of which were seen just once. The ten largest account for approximately 4.9% of the sample. The data stem from a study of control samples from healthy donors and cancer patients (dated by TCRdb to the early 2020s). Counted from cysteine to phenylalanine, this CDR3 has 15 amino acids. Of all the DNA, just the CDR3 is kept, 45 bases in frame from base 1. Trimming costs V 4 bases and J 4 bases, and their ends lie 14 bases apart. CDR1 and CDR2 were assigned from the germline V gene as MNHEY and SVGAGI.

The chain uses TRBV6-5 and TRBJ2-1, with no confident D gene call. The sequencing sample was made of blood. This TCR was sampled from a woman aged 25 to 45 in good health. CDR3 reads: CASSLQWGGYNEQFF. The DNA sequence is given as TGTGCCAGCAGTTTACAGTGGGGTGGGTACAATGAGCAGTTCTTC.